There are a few counts of the clone carrying this T cell receptor (beta chain). The antigen remains undetermined. This entry belongs to a study of T cells after yellow fever vaccination. This CDR3 contains 16 residues. General study points: Clones that expanded after primary vaccination mostly reappeared after the booster (just over 95% CD4, 88% CD8).

Using its own MiXCR run on the 5' RACE reads, TCRdb lists one record per CDR3 protein. The repertoire includes 250,000 or so distinct CDR3 sequences, 6.9% of them detected once, and roughly 0.86% sits in the top ten. This sample comprised CD4+ T cells sorted from PBMCs, obtained 15 days after the yellow fever booster vaccination. This chain uses TRBV21-1 with TRBJ2-3; the table assigns TRBD2, which was not confirmed against the DNA. TRBV21-1 is a known pseudogene. The receptor was isolated from a man aged 25-40 years who received the YFV17D yellow fever vaccine. The CDR3 coding sequence is TGTGCCAGCAGCAATCTAGCGGGAGGGAGGGGAGATACGCAGTATTTT. This sequence encodes CASSNLAGGRGDTQYF.